The 11 T cell receptor delta chains below were found in one sample sequenced in a study of gamma-delta T cells after stem cell transplantation. TCRdb processed the RT-PCR reads again with the CATT caller. The sample yields fewer than 1,500 delta-chain clones, less than 2% seen once. The specimen sequenced was gamma-delta T cells. The receptors stem from a human donor. It is not recorded whose cells these are; they may come from a transplant donor.

A remark on this clone: Only one base separates this from a far larger clonotype, so it likely reflects a read error. The same CDR3 arises from other DNA sequences in this sample as well. The V call is TRDV1, the J call TRDJ1; the D gene is possibly TRDD3 (6 bases). This CDR3 has 20 amino acids. The germline V and J ends were trimmed by 3 bases and 0 bases, with 26 bases remaining between them. In germline, CDR1 is TSWWSYY, CDR2 QGS. CDR3: CALGELSRGFWGQYTDKLIF. The CDR3 region has the DNA TGTGCTCTTGGGGAGCTCTCCCGCGGCTTTTGGGGGCAGTACACCGATAAACTCATCTTT.

This clone was detected only a few times. Given a far larger clone just one base away, this is likely a sequencing read error. The genes are TRDV2 and TRDJ1; 12 bases agree with TRDD3. The germline V gene has CDR1 GEAIGNYY and CDR2 EKD. CDR3 length: 18 residues. CDR3 loop: CACGTVSKLGDTTDKLIF. In DNA, the CDR3 is TGTGCCTGTGGCACCGTTTCCAAACTGGGGGATACCACCGATAAACTCATCTTT.

This clone is labeled as large. This chain links TRDV2 with TRDJ1; 8 bases align to TRDD3. The CDR3 covers 19 residues. Looked up from germline, CDR1 is GEAIGNYY and CDR2 is EKD. The V segment lost 3 bases and the J segment 0 bases; nucleotides outside the gene matches: 17. The CDR3 region is CACDPAGRTGGLYTDKLIF. The CDR3 DNA is TGTGCCTGTGACCCCGCCGGACGTACTGGGGGGCTGTACACCGATAAACTCATCTTT.

Within the sample, this clone is large (0.1 to 1%). The CDR3 sequence: CACDPWGIQTDKLIF. The CDR3 nucleotides are TGTGCCTGTGACCCGTGGGGGATACAGACCGATAAACTCATCTTT. J is TRDJ1 and V is TRDV2, with TRDD3 matching over 10 bases. Germline V lookup: CDR1 GEAIGNYY, CDR2 EKD. The ends lost 3 bases at V and 2 bases at J; junction bases unmatched: 5. The CDR3 is made up of 15 amino acids.

This clone has more than one count but fewer than ten. The translation of this DNA and the TCRdb protein of a much larger clone differ at residue 6, probably owing to a read error; the protein shown here is translated from the DNA. The chain couples TRDV2 to TRDJ1, with a possible D match to TRDD3 (5 bases). Trimming took off 0 bases at V and 4 bases at J, with 14 bases between the two ends. Germline V CDR1 and CDR2: GEAIGNYY, EKD. The CDR3 extends over 15 amino acids. CDR3 sequence (DNA): TGTGCCTGTGACACCGCACTGGAGAGGAGCGATAAACTCATCTTT. Translated, it gives CACDTALERSDKLIF.

This clone was counted between two and nine times. The chain links TRDV2 to TRDJ1; D call uncertain. The CDR3 contains 13 residues. Deletions cut 0 bases from V and 1 base from J, with 5 bases between. Germline V gene lookup returns CDR1 GEAIGNYY and CDR2 EKD. The CDR3 protein is CACDTELTDKLIF. In DNA form, the CDR3 reads TGTGCCTGTGACACCGAGCTCACCGATAAACTCATCTTT.

This clone was observed a few times. The TCRdb protein comes from a much larger clone and disagrees with this DNA's translation at residue 6, likely due to a read error; the protein given here is derived from the DNA. This chain connects TRDV2 to TRDJ2, with 8 bases identical to TRDD3. Per the germline V gene, CDR1 is GEAIGNYY and CDR2 is EKD. J gave up 3 bases and V 3 bases, and 8 bases lay outside the gene matches. The length of the CDR3 is 16 residues. The CDR3 DNA sequence: TGTGCCTGTGACGACATACTGGGGGGCCTGACAGCACAACTCTTCTTT. The encoded protein is CACDDILGGLTAQLFF.

By its share, this clone is medium-sized (0.01 to 0.1%). A far bigger clonotype differs at one base, so this is likely a read error. V is TRDV2 and J is TRDJ1, with a tentative D call TRDD3 (6 bases). The germline V gene encodes CDR1 GEAIGNYY and CDR2 EKD. V lost 7 bases and J lost 3, with 14 bases in between. This CDR3 is 13 amino acids long. CDR3 DNA: TGTGCCTGCTTTCGGATACAGGCCGATAAACTCATCTTT. Translation gives CACFRIQADKLIF.

This clone was observed a handful of times. A read error is the likely source, as a far larger clone sits one nucleotide away. The same CDR3 is also encoded by other DNA sequences in this sample. The J gene is TRDJ3, the V gene TRDV2; D possibly corresponds to TRDD3 (5 bases). The CDR3 sequence is 18 residues long. Germline V lookup: CDR1 GEAIGNYY, CDR2 EKD. The CDR3 DNA is TGTGCCTGTGACCCTGTACTGGCCAGCTCCTGGGACACCAGACAGATGTTTTTC. Translated: CACDPVLASSWDTRQMFF.

This clone is labeled as medium-sized. This chain joins TRDV2 and TRDJ1; TRDD3 aligns across 7 bases. The CDR3 runs to 18 residues. The trim removed 3 bases at V and 0 bases at J, leaving 15 bases unmatched. The germline gives CDR1 GEAIGNYY, CDR2 EKD. The CDR3 nucleotides read TGTGCCTGTGACCCACTACAGGACTTGGGGGGATACACCGATAAACTCATCTTT. It codes for CACDPLQDLGGYTDKLIF.

This clone qualifies as large. Other DNA sequences of this sample code for an identical CDR3. This chain connects TRDV2 to TRDJ2; 8 bases map to TRDD3. CDR1 is GEAIGNYY and CDR2 is EKD in the germline V gene. Trimming removed 4 bases from V and 4 bases from J; junction bases left unmatched: 7. The CDR3 spans 15 residues. The CDR3 sequence is CACDTLGDTTAQLFF. The DNA of the CDR3 is TGTGCCTGTGATACACTCGGGGATACGACAGCACAACTCTTCTTT.